The clone carrying this TCR beta chain was detected ten times or more. Its antigen is as yet unknown. Documented time point: newly diagnosed GD, antithyroid drugs for less than 3 months. Scientists built the TCR library using RNA that was extracted from PBMCs. This record comes from a study of regulatory T cells in long-lasting Graves disease. Whole-study results and caveats: What was studied was peripheral blood only, and not thyroid tissue. The number of shared public clonotypes was higher in persistent patients (around 2,500) than new patients (966).

The V gene's germline CDR1 is MGHRA and CDR2 YSYEKL. V shed 0 bases and J shed 3 bases, with 9 bases lying between them. The CDR3 has 15 amino acids. Arm-PCR of CDR3 regions and iRepertoire HTBI primers were the basis on which TCR beta libraries were built. TCRdb passed the multiplex PCR reads through MiXCR, listing each CDR3 protein once. The table has 400,000 to 550,000 distinct CDR3 sequences, less than 20% seen once. The same sample was also studied in work on T cells in Graves' hyperthyroidism and ophthalmopathy.

The source was peripheral blood mononuclear cells (PBMCs), collected at new diagnosis, from a patient treated with antithyroid drugs. V and J are TRBV4-1 and TRBJ1-5, with D hard to call. This clonotype originated in a woman aged 25 to 39 with Graves disease. The CDR3 DNA follows: TGCGCCAGCAGCCAAGAAGGTCGCAACAATCAGCCCCAGCATTTT. Translation: CASSQEGRNNQPQHF.